This paragraph covers one T cell receptor beta chain sequence. The data are from a study of blood T cell repertoires in COVID-19. Study-level information: Acute and convalescent COVID-19 samples came from the United States, Italy and Spain. From T cells, B-cell-depleted T cells, or PBMCs came the material, which was cDNA or gDNA.

CDR1 is SNHLY and CDR2 is FYNNEI in the germline V gene. The V segment lost 0 bases and the J segment 1 base; nucleotides outside the gene matches: 4. There are 16 residues in the CDR3. In the study's own analysis: Amplified reference gene primers provided the basis for estimating nucleated cell counts. TCRdb's table, derived via immunoSEQ multiplex PCR, lists solely in-frame clones and lacks some. V, J and clone size derive from that table, while D and trimming were established from the DNA sequence. The sample lists about 21,000 clones; roughly 90% were seen once. The V and J genes are TRBV2 and TRBJ1-1, with TRBD1 matching 8 bases. This sequence was found in a human donor in a cohort sampled during active COVID-19. The sequenced sample was peripheral blood. Here the CDR3 reads CASSEARGTGNTEAFF. Here the CDR3 DNA reads TGTGCCAGCAGTGAAGCGCGTGGGACAGGGAACACTGAAGCTTTCTTT.